This T cell receptor (beta chain) was sequenced in a study of cytomegalovirus exposure and HLA in healthy donors. Whole-study results and caveats: Highly shared sequence variants in one cluster were likely a sequencing artifact. The classifier reportedly diagnosed cytomegalovirus status with high specificity and sensitivity.

This clone was recorded only once. Its cognate antigen is unknown. The PCR employed 60 Vbeta primers together with 13 Jbeta primers. Sequencing was performed with immunoSEQ multiplex PCR; in TCRdb, only in-frame clones are kept and a portion is missing. This table has around 210,000 clones, approximately 80% appearing once. Looked up from germline, CDR1 is SGHRS and CDR2 is YFSETQ. V shed 2 bases, J shed 4 bases, and the junction held 4 bases outside the gene matches. The CDR3 runs 17 residues. The receptor's source is a woman younger than 45 in good health and CMV-seronegative. Sample: PBMCs. The chain combines TRBV5-1 with TRBJ2-1, with TRBD2 matching over 15 bases. Written as DNA, the CDR3 is TGCGCCAGCAGCTTCGGACTAGCGGGAGGGGAGTACAATGAGCAGTTCTTC. Protein: CASSFGLAGGEYNEQFF. Combining the CDR3 with reference TRBV5-1 and TRBJ2-1 gives the whole variable domain KAGVTQTPRYLIKTRGQQVTLSCSPISGHRSVSWYQQTPGQGLQFLFEYFSETQRNKGNFPGRFSGRQFSNSRSEMNVSTLELGDSALYLCASSFGLAGGEYNEQFFGPGTRLTVL.